Below, 11 T cell receptor beta chains from the same sample are listed, as sequenced in a study of Tregs in tolerant kidney transplant recipients. TCRdb's table, derived via immunoSEQ multiplex PCR, lists solely in-frame clones and lacks some. This table has about 110,000 clones, around 91% appearing once. Sequencing was performed on CD4+ T cells from blood, taken before the transplant. Receptor source: a human donor who received a combined kidney and bone marrow transplant.

The V gene is TRBV11-3, the J gene TRBJ1-1; D ambiguous. The CDR3 is 13 amino acids. Per germline, CDR1 SGHNT and CDR2 YENEEA. Trimming cost V 3 bases and J 7 bases, with 12 bases left between them. The DNA for the CDR3 is TGTGCCAGCAGCTTGGAACCGGGTCGTGAAGCTTTCTTT. Its translation: CASSLEPGREAFF.

This chain connects TRBV7-9 to TRBJ2-7, with 9 bases aligning to TRBD2. Germline trimming cut 5 bases from V and 2 bases from J; bases unmatched to any gene: 10. The germline CDR1 and CDR2 sequences are SEHNR and FQNEAQ (reference sequence). This CDR3 spans 16 amino acids. The CDR3 reads CASSPGGAGGPYEQYF. The CDR3 DNA follows: TGTGCCAGCAGCCCCGGCGGCGCGGGAGGGCCCTACGAGCAGTACTTC. The full variable domain, its missing parts supplied by reference TRBV7-9 and TRBJ2-7, is DTGVSQNPRHKITKRGQNVTFRCDPISEHNRLYWYRQTLGQGPEFLTYFQNEAQLEKSRLLSDRFSAERPKGSFSTLEIQRTEQGDSAMYLCASSPGGAGGPYEQYFGPGTRLTVT.

A few counts support this clone. This chain joins TRBV9 and TRBJ1-6; D is unclear. With 5 bases removed from V and 10 bases from J, the gap between germline ends came to 4 bases. Per the germline V gene, CDR1 is SGDLS and CDR2 is YYNGEE. CDR3 size: 10 residues. Here the CDR3 DNA reads TGTGCCAGCAGACTCTCACCCCTCCACTTT. Translating it yields CASRLSPLHF. The full variable domain, rest sourced from reference TRBV9 and TRBJ1-6, is DSGVTQTPKHLITATGQRVTLRCSPRSGDLSVYWYQQSLDQGLQFLIQYYNGEERAKGNILERFSAQQFPDLHSELNLSSLELGDSALYFCASRLSPLHFGNGTRLTVT.

V usage is TRBV11-3 and J usage is TRBJ2-1; possible D gene TRBD1, 6 bases. V was shortened by 5 bases and J by 3 bases, with 11 bases between the two germline ends. CDR1 and CDR2 (germline): SGHNT, YENEEA. The CDR3 extends over 14 amino acids. As DNA, the CDR3 is TGTGCCAGCAGCCCGACAGGCTTCTACAATGAGCAGTTCTTC. Its protein is CASSPTGFYNEQFF.

The V gene is TRBV27, the J gene TRBJ2-7, with TRBD2 matching 13 bases. With 4 bases clipped from V and 9 bases from J, the junction kept 6 bases outside the gene matches. There are 14 residues in the CDR3. The germline CDR1 and CDR2 sequences are MNHEY and SMNVEV (reference sequence). The CDR3 coding sequence is TGTGCCAGCAGTTCACTAGCGGGGGGGCCAGGGCAGTACTTC. It encodes CASSSLAGGPGQYF.

The chain has TRBV7-2 and TRBJ2-7, with 8 nucleotides matching TRBD2. CDR1 and CDR2 from the germline V gene are SGHTA and FQGNSA. V dropped 5 bases and J dropped 2; count of bases not matched to a gene: 8. The CDR3 runs 15 residues. CDR3 loop: CASSQTGGAPYEQYF. The DNA of the CDR3 is TGTGCCAGCAGCCAGACCGGGGGGGCCCCCTACGAGCAGTACTTC. Drawing the rest from reference TRBV7-2 and TRBJ2-7, the complete variable domain is GAGVSQSPSNKVTEKGKDVELRCDPISGHTALYWYRQSLGQGLEFLIYFQGNSAPDKSGLPSDRFSAERTGGSVSTLTIQRTQQEDSAVYLCASSQTGGAPYEQYFGPGTRLTVT.

The rearrangement links TRBV18 to TRBJ1-2, with D uncertain. The CDR3 sequence is 11 residues long. The V gene lost 3 bases and the J gene lost 7 bases, with 6 bases spanning the gap. Germline CDR1 reads KGHSH; CDR2 reads LQKENI. DNA of the CDR3: TGTGCCAGCTCACCTCTCGGTGGCTACACCTTC. Encoded protein: CASSPLGGYTF. Full variable domain (rest looked up from reference TRBV18 and TRBJ1-2): NAGVMQNPRHLVRRRGQEARLRCSPMKGHSHVYWYRQLPEEGLKFMVYLQKENIIDESGMPKERFSAEFPKEGPSILRIQQVVRGDSAAYFCASSPLGGYTFGSGTRLTVV.

The chain is built from TRBV6-6 and TRBJ2-7; TRBD2 matches at 11 bases. CDR1 and CDR2 (germline): MNHNY, SVGAGI (reference sequence). V lost 2 bases and J lost 2; bases outside the gene matches: 5. This CDR3 comprises 16 residues. The CDR3 is CASSYGVAGGPYEQYF. The CDR3 DNA reads as TGTGCCAGCAGTTACGGGGTAGCGGGAGGGCCCTACGAGCAGTACTTC.

The chain carries TRBV7-2 and TRBJ2-3, with a weak D call TRBD2 (6 bases). The CDR3 spans 16 residues. Germline CDR1 and CDR2: SGHTA and FQGNSA. Trimming shortened V by 5 bases and J by 0 bases, and 15 bases separated the two germline ends. The CDR3 DNA reads as TGTGCCAGCAGCCAAACCTGGCGGGGCAGCACAGATACGCAGTATTTT. Its translation is CASSQTWRGSTDTQYF. Full variable domain (remainder filled in from reference TRBV7-2 and TRBJ2-3): GAGVSQSPSNKVTEKGKDVELRCDPISGHTALYWYRQSLGQGLEFLIYFQGNSAPDKSGLPSDRFSAERTGGSVSTLTIQRTQQEDSAVYLCASSQTWRGSTDTQYFGPGTRLTVL.

This chain links TRBV2 with TRBJ1-4; D ambiguous. The germline V gene has CDR1 SNHLY and CDR2 FYNNEI. The CDR3 covers 13 residues. Between the trimmed V and J ends, which lost 7 bases and 7 bases, there was a span of 13 bases. Written as DNA, the CDR3 is TGTGCCAGCACGGGGAGGGCGGGTGAAAAACTGTTTTTT. Encoded protein: CASTGRAGEKLFF.

The genes are TRBV6-5 and TRBJ2-7, with a possible D match to TRBD1 (6 bases). CDR1 MNHEY and CDR2 SVGAGI come from the germline V gene. This CDR3 spans 15 amino acids. V was clipped by 5 bases and J by 2 bases, with 16 bases between them. Here the CDR3 reads CASSTSGVQTYEQYF. The CDR3 DNA reads as TGTGCCAGCAGTACCTCAGGGGTTCAGACCTACGAGCAGTACTTC.